The source of this T cell receptor (beta chain) is a study of cytotoxic CD8 clonotypes in ibrutinib-treated CLL (dated by TCRdb to 2020 to 2023). Broadly, across the study: The cohort had about ten relapsed/refractory and more than 14 treatment-naive patients; 17 were IGHV unmutated. On average, each sample had some 260,000 productive templates and approximately 89,000 productive rearrangements. Cryopreserved peripheral blood mononuclear cells were obtained prior to treatment, at the time of response, and at either disease progression or sustained remission. Partial responses were observed in about 24 patients and complete responses in 2; after a median follow-up of 68 months, remission was maintained in roughly 14 patients and progression was observed in approximately twelve. Longitudinal samples were available for about 30% of the roughly 86 trial participants. Patients were still on ibrutinib when every remission and progressive disease sample was collected. The response samples were drawn at a median of around eleven months into treatment, with a range of about 6 to 36 months. The investigation overall reported the following: Public clonotypes were found to be uncommon and were observed to contract or remain stable during treatment; the increase in clonality was shown to reflect expansion of private clonotypes at ibrutinib response. Sampling times were not matched between sustained-remission and progressing patients, and lymph node repertoires were not studied. Clonality increased at ibrutinib response, stayed stable in sustained remission, and fell back toward baseline at progression. Baseline clonality was found to be higher than that of age-matched healthy donors and was strongly correlated with circulating CD8+ T-cell counts.

On a MiSeq, deep resolution sequencing aimed for a depth between 1 in 1 million and 1 in 200,000 T cells, with each clonotype covered 10x on average. TCR beta libraries were generated with the immunoSEQ hsTCRB Kit. On the study's bioinformatics: Data were analyzed with ImmunoSEQ Data Assistant and ImmunoSEQ Analyzer, with V, D and J genes assigned per IMGT definitions. Clonality, which ranges from 0 to 1, was calculated as one minus the normalized Shannon entropy of productive rearrangement frequencies. Only overrepresented clonotypes making up at least 0.05% of the repertoire of each patient were included in the public clonotype analysis. Repertoires from about a dozen age-matched healthy donors in immuneACCESS were used as clonality controls. TCRdb holds this immuneACCESS table with in-frame rearrangements only. Some clones are missing; in checked studies, unresolved V genes explain under half, and the rest has no known cause. Clonal size and the V and J genes are those of that table, whereas D and trimming came from the DNA. The table for this sample lists about 200,000 clones; more than 75% of them were counted only once. Around 10% of the sample comes from the top ten.

The germline ends are 4 bases apart after V is trimmed by 0 bases and J by 0 bases. The CDR3 has 15 amino acids, counting the end cysteine and phenylalanine. The entry retains the CDR3 DNA only, 45 bases that are in frame from base 1. The germline V gene encodes CDR1 SGDLS and CDR2 YYNGEE. On this clone: Which antigen it targets is not known. No quality values exist for individual bases; no much larger clone is one base distant.

According to the study, the label for this sample's time point signals: about a year on ibrutinib. For TCR beta library preparation, about 2 micrograms of genomic DNA was extracted from cryopreserved PBMCs. Longitudinal blood samples from CLL patients on ibrutinib monotherapy underwent high-throughput TCR beta sequencing. Patients were enrolled in a phase 2 open-label single-center ibrutinib monotherapy trial. This receptor was obtained from a human donor with chronic lymphocytic leukemia. In this chain, TRBV9 is recombined with TRBJ2-6; no confident D gene assignment can be made. The sequencing used PBMCs, collected after 12 months of ibrutinib treatment. The DNA sequence reads TGTGCCAGCAGCGTAGGAAGCTCTGGGGCCAACGTCCTGACTTTC. This sequence encodes CASSVGSSGANVLTF.